The rows below give T cell receptor beta chains drawn from one sample of a study of human T cells and chemical hapten exposure. TCRdb redid the calling of the RACE reads with MiXCR, one entry per CDR3 protein. The sample lists tens of thousands of distinct CDR3 sequences, approximately 9.9% occurring once. The sequencing used whole blood, collected in connection with sensitization to the hapten diphenylcyclopropenone (DPC). These TCRs come from a woman in her 40s with alopecia areata. Some clones in this sample may be carry-over from other donors' samples. The CDR3 runs from the conserved cysteine through the conserved F or W. The D gene is left open where the match is weak. Not all rows give a size; the values are once, few, many and, for expanded clones, a class.

D gene	V gene	clone size	J gene	CDR3 protein	CDR3 DNA
-	TRBV3-1	-	TRBJ2-1	CASSQAGYNEQFF	TGTGCCAGCAGCCAGGCAGGTTACAATGAGCAGTTCTTC
-	TRBV7-2	-	TRBJ1-4	CASSLAPVPNEKLFF	TGTGCCAGCAGCTTAGCACCGGTCCCGAATGAAAAACTGTTTTTT
-	TRBV6-2/TRBV6-3	-	TRBJ2-4	CASKGFESKNIQYF	TGTGCCAGCAAGGGGTTTGAGTCCAAAAACATTCAGTACTTC
-	TRBV29-1	-	TRBJ2-2	CSVTWGTSGTGELFF	TGCAGCGTGACCTGGGGGACCTCCGGGACCGGGGAGCTGTTTTTT
TRBD1	TRBV18	few	TRBJ2-7	CASSLPGQGEEEQYF	TGTGCCAGCTCGCTTCCGGGACAGGGAGAAGAAGAGCAGTACTTC
-	TRBV20-1	few	TRBJ1-2	CSARGTASNYGYTF	TGCAGTGCTAGAGGGACAGCCAGTAACTATGGCTACACCTTC
-	TRBV7-2	-	TRBJ2-3	CASSLNRADTQYF	TGTGCCAGCAGCTTAAACAGGGCAGATACGCAGTATTTT
-	TRBV5-5	few	TRBJ1-1	CASSLDQGSDTEAFF	TGTGCCAGCAGCTTGGATCAGGGCTCGGACACTGAAGCTTTCTTT
-	TRBV18	-	TRBJ2-3	CASSPVVADTQYF	TGTGCCAGCTCACCAGTGGTAGCAGATACGCAGTATTTT
-	TRBV20-1	-	TRBJ1-3	CSGSGATGNTIYF	TGCAGTGGGAGCGGGGCAACGGGAAACACCATATATTTT
-	TRBV5-1	many	TRBJ2-5	CASSLPGRQETQYF	TGCGCCAGCAGCTTGCCAGGCCGCCAAGAGACCCAGTACTTC
TRBD2	TRBV7-3	-	TRBJ2-5	CASSPGGAGGETQYF	TGTGCCAGCAGCCCCGGGGGGGCTGGAGGAGAGACCCAGTACTTC
-	TRBV6-6	few	TRBJ2-5	CASSYHEGYQETQYF	TGTGCCAGCAGTTACCACGAAGGATACCAAGAGACCCAGTACTTC
-	TRBV5-1	-	TRBJ2-4	CASSRGEAKNIQYF	TGCGCCAGCAGCCGCGGAGAGGCCAAAAACATTCAGTACTTC
-	TRBV10-2	many	TRBJ1-5	CASSESGSNQPQHF	TGCGCCAGCAGTGAGAGTGGATCCAATCAGCCCCAGCATTTT
-	TRBV12-3/TRBV12-4	few	TRBJ2-7	CASSPHGLGSYEQYF	TGTGCCAGCAGTCCCCACGGCCTGGGGTCCTACGAGCAGTACTTC
TRBD1	TRBV30	-	TRBJ2-4	CAWSTKDRGRGSQYF	TGTGCCTGGAGTACAAAGGACAGGGGGCGCGGGAGTCAGTACTTC
-	TRBV29-1	many	TRBJ2-1	CSVDGGLSEQFF	TGCAGCGTTGATGGGGGGTTGAGTGAGCAGTTCTTC
TRBD1	TRBV28	many	TRBJ1-4	CASIRDRRNEKLFF	TGTGCCAGCATTCGGGACAGACGGAACGAAAAACTGTTTTTT
TRBD1	TRBV7-3	few	TRBJ2-6	CASSLFSTGVSSGANVLTF	TGTGCCAGCAGCTTATTCAGTACAGGGGTCAGCTCTGGGGCCAACGTCCTGACTTTC
-	TRBV5-4	few	TRBJ1-1	CASSFSAISDRNTEAFF	TGTGCCAGCAGCTTCTCCGCCATTTCGGACAGGAACACTGAAGCTTTCTTT
-	TRBV6-6	-	TRBJ1-2	CASRTQGSTYGYTF	TGTGCCAGCAGAACACAGGGATCTACCTATGGCTACACCTTC
-	TRBV29-1	few	TRBJ2-5	CSVARVYQETQYF	TGCAGCGTTGCCCGAGTGTACCAAGAGACCCAGTACTTC
-	TRBV6-5	many	TRBJ2-3	CASSPLPGQGTDTQYF	TGTGCCAGCAGCCCTCTGCCGGGCCAGGGCACAGATACGCAGTATTTT
-	TRBV5-1	few	TRBJ1-6	CASSPIGGSSNSPLHF	TGCGCCAGCAGCCCGATCGGCGGATCGTCGAATTCACCCCTCCACTTT
-	TRBV19	few	TRBJ1-1	CASSQVNTEAFF	TGTGCCAGTAGCCAGGTGAACACTGAAGCTTTCTTT
-	TRBV18	few	TRBJ1-5	CASSPSRADMGPQHF	TGTGCCAGCTCACCCTCTCGGGCGGACATGGGGCCCCAGCATTTT
-	TRBV4-3	-	TRBJ2-5	CASSQGGTASETQYF	TGCGCCAGCAGCCAAGGAGGGACTGCCTCGGAGACCCAGTACTTC
TRBD1	TRBV7-9	-	TRBJ2-2	CASSPGDRASGELFF	TGTGCCAGCAGCCCCGGGGACAGGGCGTCCGGGGAGCTGTTTTTT
-	TRBV7-2	many	TRBJ2-3	CASSQGHGPSTDTQYF	TGTGCCAGCAGCCAAGGGCATGGCCCTAGCACAGATACGCAGTATTTT
-	TRBV6-1	-	TRBJ1-6	CASRSREGANSPLHF	TGTGCCAGCAGATCTCGTGAGGGAGCTAATTCACCCCTCCACTTT
-	TRBV7-9	-	TRBJ1-2	CASSLDADVYGYTF	TGTGCCAGCAGCTTGGATGCGGATGTGTATGGCTACACCTTC
-	TRBV4-1	-	TRBJ2-5	CASSQVVGETQYF	TGCGCCAGCAGCCAAGTGGTCGGGGAGACCCAGTACTTC
-	TRBV5-1	-	TRBJ1-3	CASSGGNTIYF	TGCGCCAGCAGCGGTGGAAACACCATATATTTT
-	TRBV9	-	TRBJ2-3	CASSVGMRGSTDTQYF	TGTGCCAGCAGCGTAGGGATGCGGGGAAGCACAGATACGCAGTATTTT
-	TRBV7-3	many	TRBJ2-2	CASSSLRTGELFF	TGTGCCAGCAGCTCACTGCGAACCGGGGAGCTGTTTTTT
-	TRBV29-1	few	TRBJ2-2	CSAPVAGELFF	TGCAGCGCCCCCGTGGCCGGGGAGCTGTTTTTT
TRBD2	TRBV4-3	many	TRBJ2-7	CASSQDRLAGAAPYEQYF	TGCGCCAGCAGCCAAGATCGACTAGCGGGGGCGGCGCCCTACGAGCAGTACTTC
-	TRBV18	many	TRBJ1-6	CASSPVDWGSGSYNSPLHF	TGTGCCAGCTCACCAGTCGACTGGGGCAGTGGCTCCTATAATTCACCCCTCCACTTT
-	TRBV7-2	many	TRBJ2-1	CASSSQLVSYNEQFF	TGTGCCAGCAGCTCTCAACTAGTATCCTACAATGAGCAGTTCTTC
-	TRBV5-1	-	TRBJ2-7	CASSLVGDEQYF	TGCGCCAGCAGCTTGGTGGGTGACGAGCAGTACTTC
-	TRBV7-6	-	TRBJ2-3	CASSQQGGGTDTQYF	TGTGCCAGCAGCCAACAGGGGGGGGGCACAGATACGCAGTATTTT
-	TRBV12-3/TRBV12-4	many	TRBJ2-5	CASRGSTQETQYF	TGTGCCAGCAGGGGGTCCACCCAAGAGACCCAGTACTTC
-	TRBV19	few	TRBJ2-6	CASSIERVGANVLTF	TGTGCCAGTAGTATAGAAAGGGTCGGGGCCAACGTCCTGACTTTC
TRBD1	TRBV7-8	-	TRBJ1-5	CASSLFGLDRVAQPQHF	TGTGCCAGCAGCTTATTCGGGCTTGACAGGGTCGCTCAGCCCCAGCATTTT
-	TRBV20-1	few	TRBJ2-7	CSAERRRGPYYEQYF	TGCAGTGCTGAGAGGAGGCGGGGGCCGTACTACGAGCAGTACTTC
TRBD1	TRBV18	many	TRBJ1-1	CASSPGQGAGEAFF	TGTGCCAGCTCACCGGGACAGGGGGCTGGTGAAGCTTTCTTT
-	TRBV5-1	-	TRBJ2-6	CASSKVASSGANVLTF	TGCGCCAGCAGCAAGGTGGCAAGCTCTGGGGCCAACGTCCTGACTTTC
-	TRBV7-8	few	TRBJ2-5	CASSLEWSQETQYF	TGTGCCAGCAGCTTAGAGTGGTCCCAAGAGACCCAGTACTTC
-	TRBV7-9	few	TRBJ2-3	CASSLGEFSDTQYF	TGTGCCAGCAGCTTAGGGGAGTTCTCAGATACGCAGTATTTT
TRBD2	TRBV9	many	TRBJ2-7	CASSVHGRGAYEQYF	TGTGCCAGCAGCGTTCATGGTCGGGGGGCCTACGAGCAGTACTTC
-	TRBV12-3/TRBV12-4	few	TRBJ2-2	CASSSRGRGITGELFF	TGTGCCAGCAGTTCGAGGGGACGGGGGATCACCGGGGAGCTGTTTTTT
-	TRBV28	few	TRBJ2-7	CASGAGRTGQTYEQYF	TGTGCCAGCGGGGCCGGGAGAACGGGACAGACCTACGAGCAGTACTTC
TRBD2	TRBV19	many	TRBJ2-3	CASSMSGGTDTQYF	TGTGCCAGTAGTATGAGCGGGGGCACAGATACGCAGTATTTT
-	TRBV7-9	many	TRBJ2-3	CASSPTVSALSDTQYF	TGTGCCAGCAGCCCAACAGTTTCAGCGTTATCGGATACGCAGTATTTT
TRBD1	TRBV2	many	TRBJ1-5	CASSEPSGQGSSNQPQHF	TGTGCCAGCAGTGAACCCTCGGGACAGGGCTCGAGCAATCAGCCCCAGCATTTT
TRBD1	TRBV7-9	-	TRBJ1-2	CASSLGGQGKDGYTF	TGTGCCAGCAGCTTAGGCGGACAGGGCAAGGATGGCTACACCTTC